One TCR beta chain is described in this entry. This sample is drawn from a study of technical replicates of blood from a few donors. Profiled with immunoSEQ multiplex PCR; TCRdb holds only in-frame clones, not every one. Of 100,000 or so clones in the sample, under 96% were seen once. The germline gives CDR1 GTSNPN, CDR2 SVGIG (reference sequence). The V gene end was trimmed by 5 bases and the J gene end by 9 bases; junction bases not matched to a gene: 9. The CDR3 length is 14 residues. The source is a human donor in good health. The V gene is TRBV30, the J gene TRBJ1-6; TRBD1 agrees at 8 bases. The sequenced material came from T cells isolated from PBMCs. As DNA, the CDR3 is TGTGCCTGGGAGAGGGAACAGGGGGTTTCACCCCTCCACTTT. Encoded protein: CAWEREQGVSPLHF. Drawing the rest from reference TRBV30 and TRBJ1-6, the complete variable domain is SQTIHQWPATLVQPVGSPLSLECTVEGTSNPNLYWYRQAAGRGLQLLFYSVGIGQISSEVPQNLSASRPQDRQFILSSKKLLLSDSGFYLCAWEREQGVSPLHFGNGTRLTVT.